A selection of T cell receptor beta chains follows, all from one sample in a study of Graves' ophthalmopathy and Graves' hyperthyroidism. MiXCR, applied by TCRdb to the multiplex PCR reads, yields one record per CDR3 protein. The data show a few hundred thousand distinct CDR3 sequences, about 22% seen once. Sequencing was performed on peripheral blood. These receptors were collected from a woman in her 50s with Graves' ophthalmopathy. CDR3s include the opening cysteine and the closing phenylalanine or tryptophan. Each record gives: D gene, V gene, J gene, clone size, CDR3 protein, CDR3 DNA. D genes are given only for firm matches. The listing skips clone size in some rows; elsewhere it reads once, few, many or a size class.

>TRBD1|TRBV6-5|TRBJ2-7|.
CASSWRDRDEQYF
TGTGCCAGCAGTTGGCGGGACAGGGACGAGCAGTACTTC
>TRBD1|TRBV6-2/TRBV6-3|TRBJ1-1|once
CASSNTRGWDTEAFF
TGTGCCAGCAGTAACACCAGGGGGTGGGACACTGAAGCTTTCTTT
>.|TRBV20-1|TRBJ1-2|.
CSARQDNQEYGYTF
TGCAGTGCTAGACAAGACAACCAGGAATATGGCTACACCTTC
>.|TRBV10-3|TRBJ2-5|many
CAISGPGQLQETQYF
TGTGCCATCAGTGGCCCCGGGCAACTCCAAGAGACCCAGTACTTC
>TRBD1|TRBV7-2|TRBJ2-6|many
CASSQTGAGANVLTF
TGTGCCAGCAGCCAGACAGGGGCTGGGGCCAACGTCCTGACTTTC
>.|TRBV6-1|TRBJ1-5|many
CASSGGGTNSNQPQHF
TGTGCCAGCTCCGGAGGGGGGACTAATAGCAATCAGCCCCAGCATTTT
>.|TRBV5-1|TRBJ2-7|few
CASSLEGPHLGEQYF
TGCGCCAGCAGCTTGGAAGGGCCCCACCTTGGGGAGCAGTACTTC
>.|TRBV19|TRBJ1-2|many
CASSIPNQERSYTF
TGTGCCAGTAGTATCCCCAACCAGGAGAGGAGCTACACCTTC
>.|TRBV5-6|TRBJ2-4|many
CASSLEWSVLAKNIQYF
TGTGCCAGCAGCTTGGAATGGTCAGTCCTAGCCAAAAACATTCAGTACTTC
>.|TRBV4-1|TRBJ2-7|.
CASSQEGRGLNEQYF
TGCGCCAGCAGCCAAGAGGGCAGGGGCCTGAACGAGCAGTACTTC
>.|TRBV10-3|TRBJ1-2|many
CAISSQGNYGYTF
TGTGCCATCAGCTCTCAGGGAAACTATGGCTACACCTTC
>.|TRBV20-1|TRBJ1-5|many
CSATLLSRNQPQHF
TGCAGTGCTACCTTACTCTCCCGAAATCAGCCCCAGCATTTT
>.|TRBV12-3/TRBV12-4|TRBJ1-5|few
CASSLGVSGNQPQHF
TGTGCCAGCAGTTTGGGGGTGTCGGGCAATCAGCCCCAGCATTTT
>TRBD2|TRBV20-1|TRBJ2-7|many
CSARGLANYEQYF
TGCAGTGCTAGAGGACTAGCGAACTACGAGCAGTACTTC
>.|TRBV7-3|TRBJ2-5|many
CASSLERLETQYF
TGTGCCAGCAGCTTGGAGCGGCTGGAGACCCAGTACTTC
>.|TRBV20-1|TRBJ1-2|.
CSASQQGALGYTF
TGCAGTGCTAGCCAACAGGGCGCGCTTGGCTACACCTTC
>.|TRBV10-3|TRBJ2-2|.
CATVKLNTGELFF
TGTGCCACTGTGAAATTAAACACCGGGGAGCTGTTTTTT
>TRBD1|TRBV19|TRBJ1-2|many
CASSPWTGANYGYTF
TGTGCCAGTAGTCCGTGGACAGGAGCTAACTATGGCTACACCTTC
>.|TRBV28|TRBJ2-7|many
CASSLNTGGPYF
TGTGCCAGCAGTTTAAATACGGGGGGCCCGTACTTC
>.|TRBV29-1|TRBJ1-5|many
CSVEDGAGTQPQHF
TGCAGCGTTGAAGATGGGGCAGGGACGCAGCCCCAGCATTTT
>.|TRBV12-3/TRBV12-4|TRBJ1-3|many
CASSNWIISGNTIYF
TGTGCCAGCAGCAACTGGATTATCTCTGGAAACACCATATATTTT
>.|TRBV2|TRBJ2-5|many
CASRRDGERGETQYF
TGTGCCAGCAGGAGGGACGGAGAAAGGGGAGAGACCCAGTACTTC
>.|TRBV3-1|TRBJ2-5|.
CASSHHPQETQYF
TGTGCCAGCAGCCACCACCCCCAAGAGACCCAGTACTTC
>.|TRBV3-1|TRBJ1-2|few
CASSQPPQQGGGYTF
TGTGCCAGCAGCCAACCCCCCCAACAGGGAGGGGGCTACACCTTC
>.|TRBV18|TRBJ2-7|many
CASSRGGGSDEQYF
TGTGCCAGCTCACGAGGTGGAGGGTCGGACGAGCAGTACTTC
>.|TRBV11-2|TRBJ2-4|many
CASSLVGGELAKNIQYF
TGTGCCAGCAGCTTAGTCGGTGGGGAGCTAGCCAAAAACATTCAGTACTTC
>TRBD1|TRBV29-1|TRBJ1-1|many
CSVGDRVAFF
TGCAGCGTTGGCGACAGGGTCGCTTTCTTT
>.|TRBV19|TRBJ2-7|many
CASSIDISSYEQYF
TGTGCCAGTAGTATTGACATTAGCTCCTACGAGCAGTACTTC
>.|TRBV19|TRBJ2-2|.
CASSIGGPGELFF
TGTGCCAGTAGTATCGGGGGCCCCGGGGAGCTGTTTTTT
>TRBD1|TRBV20-1|TRBJ2-7|few
CSALGQGGEQYF
TGCAGTGCCCTGGGACAGGGGGGCGAGCAGTACTTC
>TRBD2|TRBV6-5|TRBJ2-7|.
CASSYRTSRYEQYF
TGTGCCAGCAGTTACCGGACTAGCCGATACGAGCAGTACTTC
>.|TRBV12-3/TRBV12-4|TRBJ2-7|many
CASSNRQGGYEQYF
TGTGCCAGCAGCAACCGACAGGGAGGCTACGAGCAGTACTTC
>TRBD2|TRBV24-1|TRBJ2-5|many
CATSDAVPGLAGEETQYF
TGTGCCACCAGTGATGCCGTCCCGGGACTAGCGGGAGAGGAGACCCAGTACTTC
>.|TRBV5-6|TRBJ2-7|many
CASSREETPHSYEQYF
TGTGCCAGCAGCCGAGAGGAGACACCTCACTCCTACGAGCAGTACTTC
>TRBD2|TRBV20-1|TRBJ2-7|many
CSASGRDYEQYF
TGCAGTGCTAGCGGGAGGGACTACGAGCAGTACTTC
>.|TRBV7-6|TRBJ1-5|many
CASGRSGPQHF
TGTGCCAGCGGCCGTAGTGGACCCCAGCATTTT
>TRBD1|TRBV9|TRBJ2-6|many
CASSVTPGTGSSGANVLTF
TGTGCCAGCAGCGTAACTCCCGGGACAGGGAGCTCTGGGGCCAACGTCCTGACTTTC
>.|TRBV20-1|TRBJ1-5|many
CSANLGTHNQPQHF
TGCAGTGCTAATCTCGGGACCCACAATCAGCCCCAGCATTTT